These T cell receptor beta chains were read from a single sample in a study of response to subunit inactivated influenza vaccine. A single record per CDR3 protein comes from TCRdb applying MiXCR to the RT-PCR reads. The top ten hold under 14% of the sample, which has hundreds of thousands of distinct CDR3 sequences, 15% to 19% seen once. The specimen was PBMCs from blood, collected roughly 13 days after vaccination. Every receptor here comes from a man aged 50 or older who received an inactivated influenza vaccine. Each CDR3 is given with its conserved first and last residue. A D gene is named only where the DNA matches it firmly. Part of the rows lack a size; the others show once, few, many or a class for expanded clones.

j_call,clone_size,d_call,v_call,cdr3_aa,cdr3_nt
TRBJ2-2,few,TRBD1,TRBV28,CASHKPGQGTGELFF,TGTGCCAGCCATAAACCGGGACAGGGTACCGGGGAGCTGTTTTTT
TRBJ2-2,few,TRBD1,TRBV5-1,CASSFLTGAGELFF,TGCGCCAGCAGCTTCCTCACAGGGGCCGGGGAGCTGTTTTTT
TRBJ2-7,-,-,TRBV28,CASSLHRESSYEQYF,TGTGCCAGCAGTCTACACAGGGAGAGCTCCTACGAGCAGTACTTC
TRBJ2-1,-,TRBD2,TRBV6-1,CASRSGSTYNEQFF,TGTGCCAGCAGAAGCGGGAGTACTTACAATGAGCAGTTCTTC
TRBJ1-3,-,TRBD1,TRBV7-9,CASSQTGGPGNTIYF,TGTGCCAGCAGCCAGACAGGGGGCCCTGGAAACACCATATATTTT
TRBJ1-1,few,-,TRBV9,CASSVGQGSFVTEAFF,TGTGCCAGCAGCGTAGGCCAGGGGTCGTTTGTTACTGAAGCTTTCTTT
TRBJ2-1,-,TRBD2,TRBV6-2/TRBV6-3,CASNRLAGSEQFF,TGTGCCAGCAATCGGCTAGCGGGATCTGAGCAGTTCTTC
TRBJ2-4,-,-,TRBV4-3,CASSQEDSKNIQYF,TGCGCCAGCAGCCAAGAGGACAGTAAAAACATTCAGTACTTC
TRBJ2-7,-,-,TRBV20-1,CSARSHEGPEQYF,TGCAGTGCTAGATCCCATGAAGGACCCGAGCAGTACTTC
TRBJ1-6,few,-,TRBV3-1,CASSHRGPGDNSPLHF,TGTGCCAGCAGCCATCGGGGACCAGGGGACAATTCACCCCTCCACTTT
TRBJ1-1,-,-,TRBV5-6,CASSLYGLAGRGTEAFF,TGTGCCAGCAGCTTGTACGGGTTAGCAGGCAGGGGCACTGAAGCTTTCTTT
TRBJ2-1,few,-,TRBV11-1,CASSPPEGNTYNEQFF,TGTGCCAGCAGCCCGCCTGAGGGGAACACCTACAATGAGCAGTTCTTC
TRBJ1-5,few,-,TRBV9,CAKNRWPWSQPQHF,TGTGCCAAAAACAGGTGGCCATGGAGTCAGCCCCAGCATTTT
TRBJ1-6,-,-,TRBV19,CASRMDYNSPLHF,TGTGCCAGTAGGATGGACTATAATTCACCCCTCCACTTT
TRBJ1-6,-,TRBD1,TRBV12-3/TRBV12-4,CASSRGQAGSPLHF,TGTGCCAGCAGTCGAGGACAGGCGGGGTCACCCCTCCACTTT
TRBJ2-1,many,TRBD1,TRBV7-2,CASSLVGTGGNEQFF,TGTGCCAGCAGCTTAGTCGGGACAGGGGGTAATGAGCAGTTCTTC
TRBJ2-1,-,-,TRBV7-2,CASSLYGTPNEQFF,TGTGCCAGCAGCTTATACGGGACTCCCAATGAGCAGTTCTTC
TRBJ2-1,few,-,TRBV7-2,CASTLGLGNEQFF,TGTGCCAGCACCCTCGGGTTGGGCAATGAGCAGTTCTTC
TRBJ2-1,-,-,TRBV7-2,CASRGGTYNEQFF,TGTGCCAGCAGGGGCGGGACCTACAATGAGCAGTTCTTC
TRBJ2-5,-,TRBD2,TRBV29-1,CSVERGMDETQYF,TGCAGCGTGGAGCGGGGGATGGATGAGACCCAGTACTTC
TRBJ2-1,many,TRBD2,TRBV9,CASTIAGGTYNEQFF,TGTGCCAGCACAATAGCGGGAGGGACCTACAATGAGCAGTTCTTC
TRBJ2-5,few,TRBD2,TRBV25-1,CASSEYGGEETQYF,TGTGCCAGCAGTGAATATGGGGGGGAGGAGACCCAGTACTTC
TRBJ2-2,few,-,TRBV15,CATSRVDAGELFF,TGTGCCACCAGCAGGGTTGATGCCGGGGAGCTGTTTTTT
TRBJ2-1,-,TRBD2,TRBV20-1,CSASLVRASGSYNEQFF,TGCAGTGCTAGCTTGGTGAGGGCTAGCGGGAGTTACAATGAGCAGTTCTTC
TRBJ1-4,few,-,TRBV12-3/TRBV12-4,CASSAPRRGGGEKLFF,TGTGCCAGCAGTGCTCCCCGCCGGGGCGGCGGCGAAAAACTGTTTTTT
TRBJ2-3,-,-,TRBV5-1,CASSLGLNGISSTDTQYF,TGCGCCAGCAGCTTAGGGCTGAATGGAATATCTAGCACAGATACGCAGTATTTT
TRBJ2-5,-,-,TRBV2,CASNVHSQETQYF,TGTGCCAGCAATGTCCACAGCCAAGAGACCCAGTACTTC
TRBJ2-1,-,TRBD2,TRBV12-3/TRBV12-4,CASSYGLAAYNEQFF,TGTGCCAGCAGCTACGGACTAGCGGCTTACAATGAGCAGTTCTTC
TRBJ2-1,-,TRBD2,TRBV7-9,CASSKRTSESSYNEQFF,TGTGCCAGCAGCAAACGGACTAGCGAAAGCTCCTACAATGAGCAGTTCTTC
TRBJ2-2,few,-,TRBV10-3,CAISPPSNTGELFF,TGTGCCATCAGCCCGCCGTCGAACACCGGGGAGCTGTTTTTT
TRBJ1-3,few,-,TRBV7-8,CASSPPPDSGNTIYF,TGTGCCAGCAGCCCCCCGCCGGACTCTGGAAACACCATATATTTT
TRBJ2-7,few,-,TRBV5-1,CASSLEKNRASYEQYF,TGCGCCAGCAGCTTGGAAAAAAACAGGGCTAGCTACGAGCAGTACTTC
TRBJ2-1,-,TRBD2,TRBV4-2,CASSQDSSGSDEQFF,TGTGCCAGCAGCCAAGATTCTAGCGGGAGCGATGAGCAGTTCTTC
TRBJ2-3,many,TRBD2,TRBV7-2,CASSPGLAGSDTQYF,TGTGCCAGCAGCCCGGGACTAGCGGGATCAGATACGCAGTATTTT
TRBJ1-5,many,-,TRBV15,CSNQPQHF,TGTAGCAATCAGCCCCAGCATTTT
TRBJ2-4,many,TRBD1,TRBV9,CASSVSRQGDIQYF,TGTGCCAGCAGCGTATCCAGACAGGGCGACATTCAGTACTTC
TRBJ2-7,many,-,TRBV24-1,CATSDPLTGSYEQYF,TGTGCCACCAGTGATCCGTTGACAGGTTCCTACGAGCAGTACTTC
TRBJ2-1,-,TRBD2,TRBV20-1,CSAITRGVEQFF,TGCAGTGCGATCACGCGGGGGGTTGAGCAGTTCTTC
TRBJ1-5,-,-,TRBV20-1,CSAAPESNQPQHF,TGCAGTGCAGCCCCTGAGAGCAATCAGCCCCAGCATTTT
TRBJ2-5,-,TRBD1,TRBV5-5,CASSLRTGQGRETQYF,TGTGCCAGCAGCTTGCGGACGGGACAGGGGCGAGAGACCCAGTACTTC
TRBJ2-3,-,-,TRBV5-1,CASSYYQGPTDTQYF,TGCGCCAGCAGCTATTACCAGGGGCCCACAGATACGCAGTATTTT
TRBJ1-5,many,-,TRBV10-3,CAISANTGLPQHF,TGTGCCATCAGTGCCAACACGGGGCTGCCCCAGCATTTT
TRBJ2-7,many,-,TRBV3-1,CASSQDPWRDSYEQYF,TGTGCCAGCAGCCAAGATCCCTGGAGGGACTCCTACGAGCAGTACTTC
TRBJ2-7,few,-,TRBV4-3,CASSQVFGSQGSEQYF,TGCGCCAGCAGCCAAGTGTTTGGCAGCCAGGGGAGCGAGCAGTACTTC
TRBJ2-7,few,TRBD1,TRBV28,CASRGGTGSYEQYF,TGTGCCAGCAGGGGGGGGACAGGGTCCTACGAGCAGTACTTC
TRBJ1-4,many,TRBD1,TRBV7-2,CASSPTGIGEKLFF,TGTGCCAGCAGCCCGACAGGGATTGGCGAAAAACTGTTTTTT
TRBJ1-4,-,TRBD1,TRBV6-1,CASSDLGQGWQLFF,TGTGCCAGCAGTGATTTGGGACAGGGATGGCAACTGTTTTTT
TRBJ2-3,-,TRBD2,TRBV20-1,CSASPASGGRQYF,TGCAGTGCTAGTCCCGCTAGCGGGGGTAGGCAGTATTTT
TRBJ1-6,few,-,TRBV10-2,CASSEDPENSPLHF,TGCGCCAGCAGTGAGGACCCAGAGAATTCACCCCTCCACTTT
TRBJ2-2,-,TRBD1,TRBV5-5,CASSVGDRTIGELFF,TGTGCCAGCAGCGTTGGGGACAGAACTATCGGGGAGCTGTTTTTT
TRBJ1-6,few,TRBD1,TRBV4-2,CASSHHRDRVNSPLHF,TGTGCCAGCAGCCATCACCGGGACAGGGTAAATTCACCCCTCCACTTT
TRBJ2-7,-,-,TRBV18,CASSPSRQPTYEQYF,TGTGCCAGCTCCCCGTCAAGACAACCAACCTACGAGCAGTACTTC
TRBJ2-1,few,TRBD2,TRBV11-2,CASSLGGRAGNEQFF,TGTGCCAGCAGCTTGGGCGGGAGGGCCGGCAATGAGCAGTTCTTC
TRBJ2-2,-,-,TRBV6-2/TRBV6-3,CASTTSVGGGELFF,TGTGCCAGCACTACCTCGGTTGGGGGCGGGGAGCTGTTTTTT